This TCR beta chain was retrieved from a study of shared clonotypes between healthy human individuals. Donors, healthy HIV-negative adults, lacked recent acute infections or vaccinations. V lost 2 bases and J lost 6, with 16 bases in between. There are 16 residues in the CDR3. Germline CDR1 MNHNS, CDR2 SASEGT. Details on this clone: The antigen is unknown.

The authors split each subset's genomic DNA evenly across several immunoSEQ plates. It was about 180 ng DNA, about 30,000 T cell genomes, that sorted-subset replicate PCRs used. Clones were sequenced by immunoSEQ multiplex PCR, and TCRdb holds only the in-frame ones, with some missing. The sample has some 2 million clones, 90% to 95% seen once; the top ten hold roughly 0.13%. Overall study results and limits: Clonotypes not shared had lower generation probabilities than those common to all four donors.

Sequenced material: naive CD4+ T cells sorted from blood. This sample's subset: CD45RA+ positively selected. The clonotype was recovered from a man between 18 and 35 years old in good health. This sequence joins TRBV6-1 and TRBJ2-2, with D perhaps being TRBD1 or TRBD2 (5 bases each). The CDR3 here is CASSESGPLIPGELFF. The CDR3 DNA sequence: TGTGCCAGCAGTGAATCGGGGCCCTTAATCCCCGGGGAGCTGTTTTTT.